The sequence of this TCR beta chain was determined in a study of identical twins. Germline-derived CDR1 and CDR2 are MGHRA and YSYEKL. V shed 3 bases and J 1 base; nucleotides not matched to a gene: 4. The length of the CDR3 is 16 residues. General study points: Modelling approaches yielded underestimates of out-of-frame TCR alpha sharing between monozygotic twins. Insertions ran lower in abundant cord blood beta clonotypes, though not in memory repertoires.

Template switching added a universal primer binding site, and final cDNA carried unique molecular identifiers. Via MiXCR, TCRdb re-called the 5' RACE reads, giving one row per CDR3 protein. The table has around 250,000 distinct CDR3 sequences, roughly 13% seen once. The sample holds a few counts of this clonotype. The antigen is undetermined. The same sample was also used in a study of yellow fever vaccine responses in identical twins.

The chain combines TRBV4-1 with TRBJ2-3; 10 bases match TRBD2. This TCR was sampled from a woman aged 18-30 years in good health. The source material was memory (CD45RO+) T cells sorted from blood. The CDR3 is CASSHELAGRTDTQYF. CDR3 DNA sequence: TGCGCCAGCAGCCACGAACTAGCGGGGCGCACAGATACGCAGTATTTT.